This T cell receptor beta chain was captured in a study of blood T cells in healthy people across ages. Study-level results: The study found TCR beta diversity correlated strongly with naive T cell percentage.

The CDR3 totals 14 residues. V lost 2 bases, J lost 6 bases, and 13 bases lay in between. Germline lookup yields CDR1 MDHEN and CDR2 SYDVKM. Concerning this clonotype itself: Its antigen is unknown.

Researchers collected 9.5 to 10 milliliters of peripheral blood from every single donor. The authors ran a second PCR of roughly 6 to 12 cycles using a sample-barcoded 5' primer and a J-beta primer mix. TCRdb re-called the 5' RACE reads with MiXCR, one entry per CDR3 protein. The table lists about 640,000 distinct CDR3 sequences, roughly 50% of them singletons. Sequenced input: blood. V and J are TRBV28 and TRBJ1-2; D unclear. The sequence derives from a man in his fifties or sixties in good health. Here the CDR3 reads CASSLIARTNGYTF. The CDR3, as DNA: TGTGCCAGCAGTTTAATAGCCAGGACGAATGGCTACACCTTC.